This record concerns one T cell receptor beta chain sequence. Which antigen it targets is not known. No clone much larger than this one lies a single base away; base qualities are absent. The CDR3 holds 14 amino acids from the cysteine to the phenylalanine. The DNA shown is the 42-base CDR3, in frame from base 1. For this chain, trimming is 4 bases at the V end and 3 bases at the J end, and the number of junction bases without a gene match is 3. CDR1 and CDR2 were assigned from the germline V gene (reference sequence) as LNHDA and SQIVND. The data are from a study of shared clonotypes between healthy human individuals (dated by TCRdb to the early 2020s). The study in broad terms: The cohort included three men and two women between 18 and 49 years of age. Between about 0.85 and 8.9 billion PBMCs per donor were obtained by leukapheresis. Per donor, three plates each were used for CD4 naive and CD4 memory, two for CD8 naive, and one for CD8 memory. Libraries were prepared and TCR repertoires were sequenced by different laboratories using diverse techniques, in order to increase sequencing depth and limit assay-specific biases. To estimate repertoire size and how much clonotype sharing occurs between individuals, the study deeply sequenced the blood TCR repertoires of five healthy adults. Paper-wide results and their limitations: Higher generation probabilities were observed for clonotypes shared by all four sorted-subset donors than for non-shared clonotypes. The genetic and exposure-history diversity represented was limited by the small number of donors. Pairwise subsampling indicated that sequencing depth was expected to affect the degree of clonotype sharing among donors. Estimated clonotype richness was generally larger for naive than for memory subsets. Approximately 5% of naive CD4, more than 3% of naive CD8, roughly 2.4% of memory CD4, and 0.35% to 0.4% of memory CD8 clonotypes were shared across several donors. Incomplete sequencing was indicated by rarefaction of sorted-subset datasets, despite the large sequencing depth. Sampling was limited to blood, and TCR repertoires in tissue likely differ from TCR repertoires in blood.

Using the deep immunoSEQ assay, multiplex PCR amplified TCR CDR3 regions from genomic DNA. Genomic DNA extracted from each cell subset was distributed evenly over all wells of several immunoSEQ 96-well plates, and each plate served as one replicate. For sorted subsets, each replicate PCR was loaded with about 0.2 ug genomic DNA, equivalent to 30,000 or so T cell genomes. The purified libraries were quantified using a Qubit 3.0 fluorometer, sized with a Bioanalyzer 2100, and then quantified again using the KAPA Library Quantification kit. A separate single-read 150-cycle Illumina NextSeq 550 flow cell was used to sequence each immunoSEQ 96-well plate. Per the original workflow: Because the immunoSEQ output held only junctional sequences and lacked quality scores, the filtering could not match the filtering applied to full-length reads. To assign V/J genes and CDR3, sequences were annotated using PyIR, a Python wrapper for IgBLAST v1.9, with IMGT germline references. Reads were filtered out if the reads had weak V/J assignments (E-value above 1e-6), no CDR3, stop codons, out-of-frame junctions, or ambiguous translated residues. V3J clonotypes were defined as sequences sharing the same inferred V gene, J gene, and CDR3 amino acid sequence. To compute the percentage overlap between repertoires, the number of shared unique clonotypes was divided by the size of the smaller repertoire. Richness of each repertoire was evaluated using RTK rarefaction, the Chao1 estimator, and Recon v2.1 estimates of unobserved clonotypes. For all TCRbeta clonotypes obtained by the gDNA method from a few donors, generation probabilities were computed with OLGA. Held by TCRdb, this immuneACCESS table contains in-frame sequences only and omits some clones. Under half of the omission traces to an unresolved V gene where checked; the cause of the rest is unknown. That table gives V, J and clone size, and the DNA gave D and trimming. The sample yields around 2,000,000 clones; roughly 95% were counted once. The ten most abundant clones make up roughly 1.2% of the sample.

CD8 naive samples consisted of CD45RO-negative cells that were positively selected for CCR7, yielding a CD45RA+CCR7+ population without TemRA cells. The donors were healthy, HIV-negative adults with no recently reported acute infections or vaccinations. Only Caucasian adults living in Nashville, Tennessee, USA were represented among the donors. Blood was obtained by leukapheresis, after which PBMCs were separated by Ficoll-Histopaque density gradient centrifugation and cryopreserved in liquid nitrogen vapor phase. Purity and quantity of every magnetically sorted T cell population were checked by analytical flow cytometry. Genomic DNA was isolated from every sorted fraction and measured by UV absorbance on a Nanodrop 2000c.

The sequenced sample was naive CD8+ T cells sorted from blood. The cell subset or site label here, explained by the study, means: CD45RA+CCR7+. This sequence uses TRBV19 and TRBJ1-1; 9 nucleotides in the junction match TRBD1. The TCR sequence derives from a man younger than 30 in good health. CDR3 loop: CASSTQGAYTEAFF. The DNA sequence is TGTGCCAGTAGTACACAGGGGGCATACACTGAAGCTTTCTTT. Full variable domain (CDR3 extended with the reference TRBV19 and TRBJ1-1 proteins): DGGITQSPKYLFRKEGQNVTLSCEQNLNHDAMYWYRQDPGQGLRLIYYSQIVNDFQKGDIAEGYSVSREKKESFPLTVTSAQKNPTAFYLCASSTQGAYTEAFFGQGTRLTVV.